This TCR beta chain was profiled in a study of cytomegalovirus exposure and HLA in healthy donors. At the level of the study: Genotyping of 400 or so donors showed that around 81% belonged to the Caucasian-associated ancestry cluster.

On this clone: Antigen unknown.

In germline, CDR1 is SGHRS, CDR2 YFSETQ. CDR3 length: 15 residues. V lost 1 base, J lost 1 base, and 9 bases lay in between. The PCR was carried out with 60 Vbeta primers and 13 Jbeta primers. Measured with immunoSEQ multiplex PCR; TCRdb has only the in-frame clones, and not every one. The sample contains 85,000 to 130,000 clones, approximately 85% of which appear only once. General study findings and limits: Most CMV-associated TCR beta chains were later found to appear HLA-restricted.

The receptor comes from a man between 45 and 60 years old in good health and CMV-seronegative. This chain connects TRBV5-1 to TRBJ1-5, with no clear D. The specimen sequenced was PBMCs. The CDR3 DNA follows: TGCGCCAGCAGCTTGAACGGGGAGAGCAATCAGCCCCAGCATTTT. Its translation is CASSLNGESNQPQHF.